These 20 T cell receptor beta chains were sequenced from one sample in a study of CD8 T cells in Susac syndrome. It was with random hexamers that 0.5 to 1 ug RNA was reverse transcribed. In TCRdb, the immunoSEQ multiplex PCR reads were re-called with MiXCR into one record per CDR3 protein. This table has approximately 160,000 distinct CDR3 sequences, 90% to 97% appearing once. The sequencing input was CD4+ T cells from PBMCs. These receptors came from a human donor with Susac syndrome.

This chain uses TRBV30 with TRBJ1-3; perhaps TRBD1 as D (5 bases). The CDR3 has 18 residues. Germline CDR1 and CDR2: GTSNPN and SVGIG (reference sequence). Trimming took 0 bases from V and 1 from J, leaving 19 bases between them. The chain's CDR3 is CAWSVSGRGHISGNTIYF. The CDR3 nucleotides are TGTGCCTGGAGTGTATCAGGGCGTGGGCATATATCTGGAAACACCATATATTTT.

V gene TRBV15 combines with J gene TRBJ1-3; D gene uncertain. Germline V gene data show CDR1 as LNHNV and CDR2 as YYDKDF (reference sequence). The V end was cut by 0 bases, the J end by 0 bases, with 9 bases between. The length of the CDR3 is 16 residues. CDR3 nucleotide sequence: TGTGCCACCAGCAGAGATCTAGCTAACTCTGGAAACACCATATATTTT. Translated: CATSRDLANSGNTIYF.

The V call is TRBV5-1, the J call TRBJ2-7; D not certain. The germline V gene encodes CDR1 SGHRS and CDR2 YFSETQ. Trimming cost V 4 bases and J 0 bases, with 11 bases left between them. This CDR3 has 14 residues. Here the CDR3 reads CASSNYPSSYEQYF. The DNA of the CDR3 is TGCGCCAGCAGCAACTACCCGAGCTCCTACGAGCAGTACTTC.

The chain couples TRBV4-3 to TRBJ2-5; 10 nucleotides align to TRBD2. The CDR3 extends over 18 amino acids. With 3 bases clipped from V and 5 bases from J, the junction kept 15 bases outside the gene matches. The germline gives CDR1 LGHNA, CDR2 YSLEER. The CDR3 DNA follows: TGCGCCAGCAGCCATCTACCGGGACTAGCGAGTTTTGCGGAGACCCAGTACTTC. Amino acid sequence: CASSHLPGLASFAETQYF.

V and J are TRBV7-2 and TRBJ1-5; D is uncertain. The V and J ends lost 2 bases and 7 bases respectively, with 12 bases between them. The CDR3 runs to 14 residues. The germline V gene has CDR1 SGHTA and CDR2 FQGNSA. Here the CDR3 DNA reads TGTGCCAGCAGCTTACCCGGCCAGACCCAGCCCCAGCATTTT. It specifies CASSLPGQTQPQHF. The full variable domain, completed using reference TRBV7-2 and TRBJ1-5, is GAGVSQSPSNKVTEKGKDVELRCDPISGHTALYWYRQSLGQGLEFLIYFQGNSAPDKSGLPSDRFSAERTGGSVSTLTIQRTQQEDSAVYLCASSLPGQTQPQHFGDGTRLSIL.

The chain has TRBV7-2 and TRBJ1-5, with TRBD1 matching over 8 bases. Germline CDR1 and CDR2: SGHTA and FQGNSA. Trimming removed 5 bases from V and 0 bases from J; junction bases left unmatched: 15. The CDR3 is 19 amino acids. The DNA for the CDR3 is TGTGCCAGCAGCGACTACAGGGGGAACGGGATGTATAGCAATCAGCCCCAGCATTTT. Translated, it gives CASSDYRGNGMYSNQPQHF.

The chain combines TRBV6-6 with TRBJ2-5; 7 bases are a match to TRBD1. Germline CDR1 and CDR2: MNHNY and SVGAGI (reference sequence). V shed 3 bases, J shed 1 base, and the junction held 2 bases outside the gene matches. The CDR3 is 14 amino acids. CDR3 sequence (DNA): TGTGCCAGCAGTTATGGGACAGCCCAAGAGACCCAGTACTTC. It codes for CASSYGTAQETQYF.

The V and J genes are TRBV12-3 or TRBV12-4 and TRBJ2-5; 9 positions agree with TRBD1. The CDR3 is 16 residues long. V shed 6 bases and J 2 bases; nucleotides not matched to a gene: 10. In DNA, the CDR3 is TGTGCCAGCAGGGACCAGACAGGGGGTCGGCAAGAGACCCAGTACTTC. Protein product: CASRDQTGGRQETQYF.

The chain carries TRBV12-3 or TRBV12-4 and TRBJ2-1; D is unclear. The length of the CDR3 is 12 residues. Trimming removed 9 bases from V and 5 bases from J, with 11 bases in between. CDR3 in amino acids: CASRTENNEQFF. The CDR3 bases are TGTGCCAGTAGGACCGAAAACAATGAGCAGTTCTTC.

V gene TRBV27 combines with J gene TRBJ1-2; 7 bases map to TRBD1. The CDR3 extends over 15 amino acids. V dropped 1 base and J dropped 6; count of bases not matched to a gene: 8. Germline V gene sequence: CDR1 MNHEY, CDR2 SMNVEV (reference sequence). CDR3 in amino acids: CASSLYSPTGDGYTF. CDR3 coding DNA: TGTGCCAGCAGTTTATATAGCCCAACAGGGGATGGCTACACCTTC.

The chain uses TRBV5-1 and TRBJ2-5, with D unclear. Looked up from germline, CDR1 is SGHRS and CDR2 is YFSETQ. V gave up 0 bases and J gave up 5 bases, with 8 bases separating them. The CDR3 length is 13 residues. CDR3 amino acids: CASSLDSPETQYF. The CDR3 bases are TGCGCCAGCAGCTTGGACAGTCCCGAGACCCAGTACTTC.

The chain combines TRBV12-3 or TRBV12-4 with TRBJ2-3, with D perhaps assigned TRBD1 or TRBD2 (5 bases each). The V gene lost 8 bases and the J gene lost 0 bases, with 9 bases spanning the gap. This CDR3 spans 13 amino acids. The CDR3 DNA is TGTGCCAGCCGGGACCGTAGCACAGATACGCAGTATTTT. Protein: CASRDRSTDTQYF.

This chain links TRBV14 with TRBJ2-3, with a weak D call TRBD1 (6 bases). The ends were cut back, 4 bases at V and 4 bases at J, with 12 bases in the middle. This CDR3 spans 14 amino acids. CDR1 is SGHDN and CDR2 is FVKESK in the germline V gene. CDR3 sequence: CASSPGQFSDTQYF. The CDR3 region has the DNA TGTGCCAGCAGCCCAGGACAGTTTTCAGATACGCAGTATTTT.

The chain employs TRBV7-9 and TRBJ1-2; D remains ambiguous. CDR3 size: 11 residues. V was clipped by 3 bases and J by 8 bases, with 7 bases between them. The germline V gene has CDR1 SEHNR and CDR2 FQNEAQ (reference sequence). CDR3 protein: CASSLTEGYTF. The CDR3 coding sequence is TGTGCCAGCAGCTTGACCGAAGGCTACACCTTC.

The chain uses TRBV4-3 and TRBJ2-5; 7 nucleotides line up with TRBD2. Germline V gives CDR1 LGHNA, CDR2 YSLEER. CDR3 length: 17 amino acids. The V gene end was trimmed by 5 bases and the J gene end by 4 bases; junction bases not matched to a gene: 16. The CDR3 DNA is TGCGCCAGCAGCAGCGGGACCAACGCAGCTGGCTTAGAGACCCAGTACTTC. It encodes CASSSGTNAAGLETQYF.

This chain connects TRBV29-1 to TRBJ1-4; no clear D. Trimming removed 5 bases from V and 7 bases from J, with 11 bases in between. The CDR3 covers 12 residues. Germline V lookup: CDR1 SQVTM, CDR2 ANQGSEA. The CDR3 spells CSVSAAAEKLFF. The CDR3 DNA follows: TGCAGCGTTTCGGCGGCTGCTGAAAAACTGTTTTTT.

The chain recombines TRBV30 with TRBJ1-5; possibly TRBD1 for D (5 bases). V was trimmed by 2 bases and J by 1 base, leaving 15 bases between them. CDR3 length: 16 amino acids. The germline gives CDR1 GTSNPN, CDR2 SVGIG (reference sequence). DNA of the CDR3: TGTGCCTGGAGTCGCTCAGGGAGTGTGAGCAATCAGCCCCAGCATTTT. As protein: CAWSRSGSVSNQPQHF.

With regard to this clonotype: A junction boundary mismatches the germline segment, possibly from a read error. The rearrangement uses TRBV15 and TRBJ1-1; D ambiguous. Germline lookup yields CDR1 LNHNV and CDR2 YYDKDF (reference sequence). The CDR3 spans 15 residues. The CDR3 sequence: CATSRETSGNTEAFF. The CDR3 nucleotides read TGTGCCACCAGCCGAGAAACGTCAGGCAACACTGAAGCTTTCTTT.

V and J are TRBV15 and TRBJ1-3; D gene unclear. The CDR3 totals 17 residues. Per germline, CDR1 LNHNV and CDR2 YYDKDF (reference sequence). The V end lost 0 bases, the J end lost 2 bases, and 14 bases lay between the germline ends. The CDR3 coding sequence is TGTGCCACCAGCAGAGATGATTCTGGGAACCCTGGAAACACCATATATTTT. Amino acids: CATSRDDSGNPGNTIYF.

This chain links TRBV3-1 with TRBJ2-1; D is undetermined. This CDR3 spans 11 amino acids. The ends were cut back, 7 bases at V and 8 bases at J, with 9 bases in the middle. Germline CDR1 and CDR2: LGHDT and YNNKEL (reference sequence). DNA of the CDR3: TGTGCCAGCACCTATAGGGATGAGCAGTTCTTC. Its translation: CASTYRDEQFF.